This paragraph reports one T cell receptor beta chain. Its antigen is still unknown. This specimen includes other DNA sequences encoding the same CDR3. This sample was included in a study of shared clonotypes between healthy human individuals. Background on the study: Each donor had three CD4 naive, three CD4 memory, two CD8 naive and one CD8 memory plate. General study findings and limits: Several donors showed sharing of around 5% of naive CD4 clonotypes.

V lost 2 bases, J lost 4 bases, and 5 bases stayed unmatched. The CDR3 extends over 16 amino acids. The germline CDR1 and CDR2 sequences are KGHSH and LQKENI. Repertoires were generated with immunoSEQ multiplex PCR, while TCRdb's copy carries only in-frame clones and drops some. The table records 2 million to 2.5 million clones, 93% of them present only once. Donors, without exception, were Caucasian adults residing in Nashville, Tennessee. The TCR originated in a man in his late teens or twenties in good health. Some clones in this sample may be carry-over from other donors' samples. The chain uses TRBV18 and TRBJ1-1; 12 nucleotides agree with TRBD1. Sequences were obtained from naive CD4+ T cells from PBMCs. Subset specified: CD45RA+ positively selected. CDR3 residues: CASSPLGQGAGTEAFF. The DNA for the CDR3 is TGTGCCAGCTCACCATTGGGACAGGGGGCCGGCACTGAAGCTTTCTTT.